This T cell receptor (beta chain) comes out of a study of regulatory T cells in long-lasting Graves disease. General study results and limits: Tissue studied was limited to peripheral blood, excluding thyroid tissue.

This clonotype occurred many times. What it binds is not known. The CDR3 contains 15 residues. The V gene's germline CDR1 is MGHRA and CDR2 YSYEKL. The V end lost 1 base, the J end lost 2 bases, and 10 bases lay between the germline ends. Specified time point: newly diagnosed GD, antithyroid drugs for less than 3 months. The authors made the TCR library using RNA they extracted from PBMCs. Building the TCR beta libraries relied on iRepertoire HTBI primers, and CDR3 regions underwent Arm-PCR. TCRdb re-called the multiplex PCR reads with MiXCR, one entry per CDR3 protein. This repertoire shows around 250,000 distinct CDR3 sequences, about 18% found once; its top ten account for roughly 23%.

This rearrangement joins TRBV4-1 to TRBJ2-3, with D perhaps assigned TRBD1 or TRBD2 (5 bases each). The sequence came from a female donor with Graves disease. The specimen was peripheral blood mononuclear cells (PBMCs), collected at new diagnosis, from a patient treated with antithyroid drugs. CDR3 bases: TGCGCCAGCAGCCAAGGGGACGGACACACAGATACGCAGTATTTT. Amino acid sequence: CASSQGDGHTDTQYF.